This T cell receptor (beta chain) is from a study of cytomegalovirus exposure and HLA in healthy donors. As for the study in general: Among the approximately 430 donors who were genotyped, about 80% fell in the genetic ancestry cluster that is associated with self-reported Caucasian donors.

Primers for the PCR totalled 60 Vbeta and 13 Jbeta. The repertoire was sequenced with immunoSEQ multiplex PCR; TCRdb's copy has only in-frame clones and lacks some. The repertoire holds under 200,000 clones, about three quarters seen once, with about 7.7% in the top ten. Broader study findings: Per published accounts, TCR beta sequences correctly predicted the HLA-A and HLA-B alleles of most subjects.

For this clone: The antigen is undetermined.

The CDR3 covers 16 residues. The V gene lost 0 bases and the J gene lost 3 bases, with 12 bases spanning the gap. CDR1 is LGHNA, CDR2 YSLEER, per germline. Source material: PBMCs. The TCR comes from a woman aged 40 to 50 in good health and CMV-seropositive. This sequence joins TRBV4-3 and TRBJ2-1; D gene uncertain. CDR3 sequence (DNA): TGCGCCAGCAGCCAAGAATTTGCTAGAGACTACAATGAGCAGTTCTTC. Amino acids: CASSQEFARDYNEQFF.